A selection of T cell receptor beta chains follows, all from one sample in a study of blood T cells in healthy people across ages. Each CDR3 protein gets one entry after TCRdb re-called the 5' RACE reads with MiXCR. Here the sample spans 700,000 to 800,000 distinct CDR3 sequences, 40% to 45% being singletons. Material for sequencing was blood. These receptors were taken from a woman aged 55-70 years in good health. CDR3s include the opening cysteine and the closing phenylalanine or tryptophan. D genes are given only for firm matches. Some rows mark clone size as missing; the rest say once, few, many or name a class of expanded clone.

v_gene,d_gene,j_gene,abundance,CDR3aa,CDR3nt
TRBV20-1,TRBD2,TRBJ2-1,few,CSAPSGAFNEQFF,TGCAGTGCCCCGAGCGGGGCCTTCAATGAGCAGTTCTTC
TRBV20-1,TRBD2,TRBJ2-3,few,CSPNSGRDTQYF,TGCAGTCCCAATAGCGGGAGAGATACGCAGTATTTT
TRBV4-2,-,TRBJ2-5,-,CASSQGMFQETQYF,TGTGCCAGCAGCCAAGGAATGTTCCAAGAGACCCAGTACTTC
TRBV29-1,TRBD1,TRBJ1-1,-,CSDLQGFPEAFF,TGCAGCGACTTACAGGGGTTCCCTGAAGCTTTCTTT
TRBV24-1,TRBD2,TRBJ2-3,-,CATGDYKGTQYF,TGTGCCACCGGGGACTACAAGGGGACGCAGTATTTT
TRBV9,TRBD2,TRBJ2-1,few,CASSVGASGRAGYNEQFF,TGTGCCAGCAGCGTAGGTGCTAGCGGGAGGGCCGGCTACAATGAGCAGTTCTTC
TRBV6-2/TRBV6-3,-,TRBJ2-7,-,CASSYIRRVAYNEQYF,TGTGCCAGCAGTTACATAAGGCGGGTGGCCTACAATGAGCAGTACTTC
TRBV6-2/TRBV6-3,TRBD2,TRBJ2-7,-,CASSYSASGSYHEQYF,TGTGCCAGCAGTTACTCGGCTAGCGGGAGTTACCACGAGCAGTACTTC
TRBV24-1,TRBD1,TRBJ2-3,many,CATSDRGGLGDTQYF,TGTGCCACCAGTGACCGAGGGGGCCTTGGGGATACGCAGTATTTT
TRBV21-1,-,TRBJ2-6,few,CASSQIIPGLPVLGDSGANVLTF,TGTGCCAGCAGCCAGATCATTCCAGGACTCCCCGTCCTGGGGGACTCTGGGGCCAACGTCCTGACTTTC
TRBV3-1,TRBD2,TRBJ2-1,few,CASSQGGLAGPYNEQFF,TGTGCCAGCAGCCAAGGGGGACTAGCGGGGCCGTACAATGAGCAGTTCTTC
TRBV30,TRBD2,TRBJ2-7,-,CAWSVGSAGDEQYF,TGTGCCTGGAGTGTAGGAAGTGCGGGGGACGAGCAGTACTTC
TRBV20-1,TRBD2,TRBJ2-2,-,CSAREGGGLRFRAGELFF,TGCAGTGCTAGAGAGGGGGGAGGGCTACGTTTTCGAGCCGGGGAGCTGTTTTTT
TRBV4-3,-,TRBJ2-1,few,CASSPGFSSYNEQFF,TGCGCCAGCAGCCCAGGGTTTAGCTCCTACAATGAGCAGTTCTTC
TRBV28,TRBD2,TRBJ2-7,few,CASTNRLAYYEQYF,TGTGCCAGCACGAACAGACTAGCCTACTACGAGCAGTACTTC
TRBV9,TRBD1,TRBJ1-2,-,CASSGWTGQGDGYTF,TGTGCCAGCAGCGGATGGACAGGACAGGGCGACGGCTACACCTTC
TRBV27,TRBD1,TRBJ2-1,-,CASSFKGAAIDEQFF,TGTGCCAGCAGTTTCAAGGGGGCTGCCATTGATGAGCAGTTCTTC
TRBV29-1,TRBD1,TRBJ1-3,-,CSAETGAANTIYF,TGCAGCGCCGAGACAGGGGCCGCGAACACCATATATTTT
TRBV7-3,TRBD2,TRBJ2-7,-,CASRRTSGDNEQYF,TGTGCCAGCAGGAGGACTAGCGGGGACAATGAGCAGTACTTC
TRBV7-9,-,TRBJ1-4,-,CASSLDGGSTNEKLFF,TGTGCCAGCAGCTTAGATGGGGGCTCAACTAATGAAAAACTGTTTTTT
TRBV20-1,TRBD2,TRBJ2-5,-,CSARGTSGREEEQYF,TGCAGTGCTAGGGGGACTAGCGGGAGAGAGGAAGAGCAGTACTTC
TRBV7-3,-,TRBJ2-2,-,CASSLTPTGPGELFF,TGTGCCAGCAGCTTAACCCCTACAGGGCCCGGGGAGCTGTTTTTT
TRBV20-1,TRBD2,TRBJ2-1,few,CSAPVSGGYNEQFF,TGCAGTGCTCCCGTTAGCGGGGGATACAATGAGCAGTTCTTC
TRBV6-2/TRBV6-3,-,TRBJ2-1,-,CASSWGASGQFF,TGTGCCAGCAGTTGGGGGGCTAGCGGGCAGTTCTTC